This passage covers 26 T cell receptor beta chains from one sample sequenced in a study of blood T cell repertoires in COVID-19. Only in-frame clones appear in the TCRdb table, and some are missing; sequencing was by immunoSEQ multiplex PCR. Among approximately 110,000 clones listed, 75% to 85% were seen once. Material for sequencing was peripheral blood. These receptors all come from a woman of 80 years or more with active or convalescent COVID-19.

The rearrangement links TRBV7-4 to TRBJ2-1; 13 bases fit TRBD2. This CDR3 is built from 17 residues. The V and J ends lost 6 bases and 0 bases, in that order; junction bases with no gene match: 5. Germline assignment: CDR1 SGHVT and CDR2 SQSDAQ. This chain's CDR3 is CASSSTSGRYSYNEQFF. CDR3 nucleotide sequence: TGTGCCAGCAGTTCGACTAGCGGGAGGTACTCCTACAATGAGCAGTTCTTC.

The gene calls are TRBV5-1 and TRBJ2-5; 8 nucleotides line up with TRBD1. V trimming: 4 bases; J trimming: 2 bases; junction bases outside the gene matches: 4. CDR3 size: 14 residues. Germline loops: CDR1 SGHRS, CDR2 YFSETQ. In DNA form, the CDR3 reads TGCGCCAGCAGCCGGACAGGGATACAAGAGACCCAGTACTTC. Translated: CASSRTGIQETQYF.

The rearrangement links TRBV13 to TRBJ2-7, with 7 bases identical to TRBD1. The CDR3 has 16 amino acids. The germline V gene encodes CDR1 PRHDT and CDR2 FYEKMQ (reference sequence). J lost 1 base, V lost 4 bases, and 10 bases had no gene match. In DNA form, the CDR3 reads TGTGCCAGCAGCTCGAAAGGGGGCGCGGGTTCCTACGAGCAGTACTTC. Residues: CASSSKGGAGSYEQYF.

The rearrangement uses TRBV20-1 and TRBJ1-6; possibly TRBD1 for D (5 bases). Looked up from germline, CDR1 is DFQATT and CDR2 is SNEGSKA (reference sequence). The CDR3 extends over 13 amino acids. V was pared by 3 bases and J by 5 bases, with 8 bases between. In DNA, the CDR3 is TGCAGTGCTAGTCGGGGGAATAATTCACCCCTCCACTTT. This gives the protein CSASRGNNSPLHF.

The rearrangement joins TRBV24-1 to TRBJ1-2; TRBD1 matches 8 bases. V trimming: 5 bases; J trimming: 3 bases; junction bases outside the gene matches: 4. Germline-derived CDR1 and CDR2 are KGHDR and SFDVKD. The CDR3 sequence is 14 residues long. The CDR3 spells CATSAGQVDYGYTF. The CDR3 DNA sequence: TGTGCCACCAGTGCGGGACAGGTCGACTATGGCTACACCTTC.

The CDR3 loop reads CASSLWGQGSQPQHF. CDR3 nucleotides: TGTGCCAGTAGCCTCTGGGGACAGGGTAGCCAGCCCCAGCATTTT. The chain joins TRBV19 to TRBJ1-5; 9 positions match TRBD1. CDR1 is LNHDA and CDR2 is SQIVND in the germline V gene (reference sequence). This CDR3 is built from 15 residues. The V and J ends lost 6 bases and 7 bases, in that order; junction bases with no gene match: 10.

The rearrangement links TRBV6-5 to TRBJ2-1; D may be TRBD1 (5 bases). The CDR3 extends over 16 amino acids. With 0 bases removed from V and 2 bases from J, the gap between germline ends came to 11 bases. The germline CDR1 and CDR2 sequences are MNHEY and SVGAGI. The CDR3, as DNA: TGTGCCAGCAGTTACTCGGGCAGGGCCCCCTACAATGAGCAGTTCTTC. Translation gives CASSYSGRAPYNEQFF.

This chain connects TRBV6-5 to TRBJ1-1; D unresolved. This CDR3 has 14 residues. CDR1 is MNHEY and CDR2 is SVGAGI in the germline V gene. The V end was cut by 6 bases, the J end by 3 bases, with 14 bases between. The CDR3 reads CASRTSEIDTEAFF. As DNA, the CDR3 is TGTGCCAGCAGAACAAGTGAAATCGACACTGAAGCTTTCTTT.

This sequence joins TRBV6-1 and TRBJ1-2; 7 nucleotides align to TRBD1. Germline CDR1 MNHNS, CDR2 SASEGT. The CDR3 loop spans 14 amino acids. After removal of 1 base from V and 10 bases from J, the junction contained 9 bases not matched to a gene. The CDR3 reads CASSEGGTASDYTF. The DNA for the CDR3 is TGTGCCAGCAGTGAAGGTGGGACAGCCTCTGACTACACCTTC.

The chain is built from TRBV4-1 and TRBJ2-7; weak D call: TRBD1 (5 bases). The germline gives CDR1 MGHRA, CDR2 YSYEKL. Trimming cost V 4 bases and J 3 bases, with 10 bases left between them. The CDR3 contains 13 residues. The CDR3 nucleotides read TGCGCCAGCAGCCGCTCGGACAACTACGAGCAGTACTTC. Translated, it gives CASSRSDNYEQYF.

This chain links TRBV7-2 with TRBJ2-2; 7 nucleotides line up with TRBD1. Germline V gene data show CDR1 as SGHTA and CDR2 as FQGNSA. After removal of 4 bases from V and 4 bases from J, the junction contained 9 bases not matched to a gene. The CDR3 runs 16 residues. CDR3 sequence reads: CASSYNRGLGTGELFF. CDR3 in DNA: TGTGCCAGCAGCTATAACAGGGGATTGGGCACCGGGGAGCTGTTTTTT.

The V gene is TRBV10-3, the J gene TRBJ2-1; D remains ambiguous. Germline V CDR1 and CDR2: ENHRY, SYGVKD. V lost 3 bases, J lost 0 bases, and 6 bases lay in between. The CDR3 is made up of 14 amino acids. This chain's CDR3 is CAISDPSSYNEQFF. In DNA form, the CDR3 reads TGTGCCATCAGTGACCCGAGCTCCTACAATGAGCAGTTCTTC.

V and J are TRBV5-5 and TRBJ2-7, with 7 nucleotides matching TRBD1. Germline CDR1 and CDR2: SGHKS and YYEKEE (reference sequence). This CDR3 is built from 17 residues. V lost 4 bases to trimming and J lost 3 bases; unmatched junction nucleotides: 16. In DNA form, the CDR3 reads TGTGCCAGCAGCCCCAACCCGGGACAGTTCTTTGACTACGAGCAGTACTTC. Translating it yields CASSPNPGQFFDYEQYF.

A note on this clone: The sample has other DNA sequences that encode this CDR3 too. This chain connects TRBV19 to TRBJ1-4; D possibly corresponds to TRBD1 (6 bases). From germline, CDR1 is LNHDA and CDR2 SQIVND (reference sequence). This CDR3 spans 15 amino acids. Trimming removed 6 bases from V and 0 bases from J, with 11 bases in between. The CDR3 spells CASSRGQATNEKLFF. In DNA form, the CDR3 reads TGTGCCAGTAGCAGGGGACAAGCAACTAATGAAAAACTGTTTTTT.

This chain joins TRBV5-1 and TRBJ1-1; 9 nucleotides align to TRBD1. V gave up 0 bases and J gave up 4 bases; unmatched junction bases: 10. The V gene's germline CDR1 is SGHRS and CDR2 YFSETQ. The CDR3 sequence is 17 residues long. The CDR3 DNA reads TGCGCCAGCAGCTTGGACGGGACAGGGAGGAGTACCACTGAAGCTTTCTTT. This translates into CASSLDGTGRSTTEAFF.

The V and J genes are TRBV11-2 and TRBJ2-1; TRBD2 agrees at 7 bases. The CDR3 loop spans 15 amino acids. Germline loops: CDR1 SGHAT, CDR2 FQNNGV. With V trimmed by 6 bases and J by 8 bases, 13 bases remained unmatched. The CDR3 sequence: CASRAGTKGGYEQFF. Here the CDR3 DNA reads TGTGCCAGCAGGGCCGGGACTAAAGGAGGCTATGAGCAGTTCTTC.

V is TRBV5-1 and J is TRBJ2-2; possibly TRBD1 for D (6 bases). V lost 3 bases and J lost 4, with 13 bases in between. There are 15 residues in the CDR3. Germline V gene data show CDR1 as SGHRS and CDR2 as YFSETQ. CDR3 sequence (DNA): TGCGCCAGCAGCTCGTCCGAGGGGGTCACCGGGGAGCTGTTTTTT. It is translated as CASSSSEGVTGELFF.

CDR3 nucleotide sequence: TGTGCCACCAGTGATTTCCTCAACACCGGGGAGCTGTTTTTT. Residues: CATSDFLNTGELFF. V and J are TRBV24-1 and TRBJ2-2; D is undetermined. Trimming shortened V by 1 base and J by 2 bases, and 4 bases separated the two germline ends. There are 14 residues in the CDR3. Germline loops: CDR1 KGHDR, CDR2 SFDVKD.

This chain links TRBV18 with TRBJ2-5; 10 positions match TRBD2. V shed 2 bases and J 5 bases; nucleotides not matched to a gene: 14. The CDR3 sequence is 18 residues long. Germline CDR1 KGHSH, CDR2 LQKENI. The CDR3 loop is CASSPSPASGRSGETQYF. Written as DNA, the CDR3 is TGTGCCAGCTCACCATCCCCCGCTAGCGGGAGATCGGGGGAGACCCAGTACTTC.

The chain recombines TRBV7-3 with TRBJ2-1; 8 bases align to TRBD2. This CDR3 is built from 14 residues. The germline CDR1 and CDR2 sequences are SGHTA and FQGTGA. The trim removed 1 base at V and 6 bases at J, leaving 2 bases unmatched. CDR3 nucleotides: TGTGCCAGCAGCTTAATGGGACTAGGCAATGAGCAGTTCTTC. Amino acid sequence: CASSLMGLGNEQFF.

The CDR3 DNA reads TGTGCCAGCTCACCAGACAGGGTTGGCAATCAGCCCCAGCATTTT. This gives the protein CASSPDRVGNQPQHF. The rearrangement joins TRBV18 to TRBJ1-5, with 7 bases identical to TRBD1. The V gene's germline CDR1 is KGHSH and CDR2 LQKENI. V lost 2 bases, J lost 2 bases, and 3 bases stayed unmatched. This CDR3 contains 15 residues.

The V call is TRBV6-5, the J call TRBJ1-4; 9 bases agree with TRBD1. The germline V gene encodes CDR1 MNHEY and CDR2 SVGAGI. The CDR3 is made up of 15 amino acids. V lost 8 bases, J lost 5 bases, and 9 bases stayed unmatched. CDR3 coding DNA: TGTGCCAGCTCAAGGACAGGGGTTTCCAATGAAAAACTGTTTTTT. This sequence encodes CASSRTGVSNEKLFF.

The chain uses TRBV6-5 and TRBJ2-3; D remains ambiguous. The CDR3 sequence is 12 residues long. The germline V gene has CDR1 MNHEY and CDR2 SVGAGI. V was shortened by 11 bases and J by 4 bases, with 13 bases between the two germline ends. This CDR3 reads CAGSLGADTQYF. The CDR3 DNA is TGTGCCGGGTCTCTGGGCGCAGATACGCAGTATTTT.

The rearrangement uses TRBV2 and TRBJ1-2; TRBD1 is a possible D gene (6 bases). Trimming pared 7 bases from V and 2 bases from J, leaving 17 bases between. Germline V CDR1 and CDR2: SNHLY, FYNNEI. This CDR3 has 15 amino acids. CDR3 residues: CASILSGDANYGYTF. CDR3 bases: TGTGCCAGCATTTTGTCAGGGGACGCCAACTATGGCTACACCTTC.

The V and J genes are TRBV28 and TRBJ2-1; 7 nucleotides agree with TRBD2. CDR3 length: 14 residues. Trimming took 3 bases from V and 7 from J; bases not matched to a gene: 6. Germline V gives CDR1 MDHEN, CDR2 SYDVKM. The CDR3 loop is CASSLVAGVNEQFF. The DNA for the CDR3 is TGTGCCAGCAGTTTGGTTGCGGGAGTTAATGAGCAGTTCTTC.

The J gene is TRBJ2-5, the V gene TRBV2; 7 bases line up with TRBD1. The CDR3 runs to 12 residues. V lost 7 bases to trimming and J lost 4 bases; unmatched junction nucleotides: 3. Per germline, CDR1 SNHLY and CDR2 FYNNEI. CDR3 sequence reads: CASTRTGETQYF. CDR3 nucleotide sequence: TGTGCCAGCACGAGGACAGGAGAGACCCAGTACTTC.